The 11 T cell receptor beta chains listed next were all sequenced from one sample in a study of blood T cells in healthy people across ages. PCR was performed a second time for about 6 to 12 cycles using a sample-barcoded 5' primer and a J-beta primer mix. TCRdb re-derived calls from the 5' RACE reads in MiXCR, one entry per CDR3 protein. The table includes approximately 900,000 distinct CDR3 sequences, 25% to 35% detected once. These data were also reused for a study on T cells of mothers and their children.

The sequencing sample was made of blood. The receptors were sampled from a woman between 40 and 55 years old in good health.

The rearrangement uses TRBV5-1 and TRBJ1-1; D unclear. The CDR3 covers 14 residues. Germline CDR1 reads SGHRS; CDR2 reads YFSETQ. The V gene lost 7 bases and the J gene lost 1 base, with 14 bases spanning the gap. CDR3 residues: CASSPQSSNTEAFF. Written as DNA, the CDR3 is TGCGCCAGCTCTCCTCAGTCCTCGAACACTGAAGCTTTCTTT.

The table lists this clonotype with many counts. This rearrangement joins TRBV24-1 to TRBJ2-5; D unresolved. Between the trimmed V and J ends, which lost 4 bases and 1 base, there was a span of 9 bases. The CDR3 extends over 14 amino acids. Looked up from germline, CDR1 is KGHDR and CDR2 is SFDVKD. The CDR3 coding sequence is TGTGCCACCAGTGACGGACGGATCCAAGAGACCCAGTACTTC. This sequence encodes CATSDGRIQETQYF.

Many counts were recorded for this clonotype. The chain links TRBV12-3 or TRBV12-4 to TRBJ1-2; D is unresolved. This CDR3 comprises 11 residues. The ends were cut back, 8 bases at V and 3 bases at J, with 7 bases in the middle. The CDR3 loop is CASRVDYGYTF. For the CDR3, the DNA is TGTGCCAGCCGGGTGGACTATGGCTACACCTTC.

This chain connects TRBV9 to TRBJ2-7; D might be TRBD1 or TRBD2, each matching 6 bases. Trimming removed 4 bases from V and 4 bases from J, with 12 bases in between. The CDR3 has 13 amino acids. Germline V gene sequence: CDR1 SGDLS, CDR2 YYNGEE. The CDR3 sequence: CASSPGAEYEQYF. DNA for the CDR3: TGTGCCAGCAGCCCGGGGGCCGAATACGAGCAGTACTTC. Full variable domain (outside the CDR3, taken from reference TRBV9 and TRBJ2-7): DSGVTQTPKHLITATGQRVTLRCSPRSGDLSVYWYQQSLDQGLQFLIQYYNGEERAKGNILERFSAQQFPDLHSELNLSSLELGDSALYFCASSPGAEYEQYFGPGTRLTVT.

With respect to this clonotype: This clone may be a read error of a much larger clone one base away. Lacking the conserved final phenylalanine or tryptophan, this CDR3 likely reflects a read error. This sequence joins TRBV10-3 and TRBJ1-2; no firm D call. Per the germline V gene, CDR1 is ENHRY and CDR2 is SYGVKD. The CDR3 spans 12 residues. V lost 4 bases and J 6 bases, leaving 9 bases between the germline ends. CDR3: CAISAPSDGYTS. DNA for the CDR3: TGTGCCATCAGTGCCCCATCGGATGGCTACACCTCC.

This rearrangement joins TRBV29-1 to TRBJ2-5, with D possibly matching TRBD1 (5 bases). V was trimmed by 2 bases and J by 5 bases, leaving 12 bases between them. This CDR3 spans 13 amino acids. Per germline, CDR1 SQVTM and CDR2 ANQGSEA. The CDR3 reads CSVEMGLRETQYF. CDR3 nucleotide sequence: TGCAGCGTTGAAATGGGGCTGCGGGAGACCCAGTACTTC. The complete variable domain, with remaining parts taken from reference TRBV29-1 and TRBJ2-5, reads SAVISQKPSRDICQRGTSLTIQCQVDSQVTMMFWYRQQPGQSLTLIATANQGSEATYESGFVIDKFPISRPNLTFSTLTVSNMSPEDSSIYLCSVEMGLRETQYFGPGTRLLVL.

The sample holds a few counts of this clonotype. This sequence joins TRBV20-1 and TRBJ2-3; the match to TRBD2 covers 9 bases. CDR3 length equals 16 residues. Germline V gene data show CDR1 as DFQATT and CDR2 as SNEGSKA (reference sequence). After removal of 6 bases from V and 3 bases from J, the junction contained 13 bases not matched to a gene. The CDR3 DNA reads TGCAGTGCCTCGAGTGGCGGGGGGGCAGTAACAGATACGCAGTATTTT. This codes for CSASSGGGAVTDTQYF.

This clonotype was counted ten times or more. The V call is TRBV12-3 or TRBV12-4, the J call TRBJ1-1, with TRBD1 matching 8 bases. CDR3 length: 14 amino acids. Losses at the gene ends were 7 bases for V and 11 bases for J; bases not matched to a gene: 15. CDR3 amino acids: CASILLDRGGEAFF. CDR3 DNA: TGTGCCAGCATTCTACTAGACAGGGGAGGTGAGGCTTTCTTT.

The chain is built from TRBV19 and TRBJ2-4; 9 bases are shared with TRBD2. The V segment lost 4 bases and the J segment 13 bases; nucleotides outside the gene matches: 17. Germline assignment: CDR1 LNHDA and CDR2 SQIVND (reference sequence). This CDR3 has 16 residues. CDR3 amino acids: CASSTIAGGYYNEQYF. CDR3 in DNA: TGTGCCAGTAGTACAATTGCGGGGGGGTACTACAATGAGCAGTACTTC.

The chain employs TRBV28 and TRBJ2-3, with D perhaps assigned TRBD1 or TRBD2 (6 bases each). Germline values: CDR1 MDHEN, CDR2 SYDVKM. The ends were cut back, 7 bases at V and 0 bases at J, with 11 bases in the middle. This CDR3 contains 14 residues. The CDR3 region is CASTRGHSTDTQYF. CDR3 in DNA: TGTGCCAGCACCCGGGGGCACAGCACAGATACGCAGTATTTT.

CDR3 nucleotides: TGCAGCGTTGAAGGGGGGACAGGGCAGCAAGAGACCCAGTACTTC. Amino acid sequence: CSVEGGTGQQETQYF. The chain has TRBV29-1 and TRBJ2-5; the match to TRBD1 covers 9 bases. V gave up 1 base and J gave up 2 bases; unmatched junction bases: 5. This CDR3 spans 15 amino acids. Germline CDR1 SQVTM, CDR2 ANQGSEA.